The rows below give T cell receptor beta chains drawn from one sample of a study of cytomegalovirus exposure and HLA in healthy donors. The method was immunoSEQ multiplex PCR; TCRdb's version includes in-frame clones alone and lacks a portion of them. The sample records approximately 130,000 clones, around 78% being singletons. Sample: PBMCs. These receptor sequences come from a man aged 40-49 years in good health and CMV-seronegative. CDR3s include the opening cysteine and the closing phenylalanine or tryptophan. The order of the fields is J gene, V gene, D gene, clone size, CDR3 protein, CDR3 DNA. A D gene is named only where the DNA matches it firmly. Clone size is stated in some rows and not others, as once, few, many or a class when expanded.

TRBJ2-7	TRBV19	NA	NA	CASSIRGGPDEQYF	TGTGCCAGTAGTATTAGGGGGGGGCCCGACGAGCAGTACTTC
TRBJ2-3	TRBV19	TRBD2	NA	CASSIKAGVDTQYF	TGTGCCAGTAGTATAAAAGCGGGAGTAGATACGCAGTATTTT
TRBJ2-1	TRBV7-2	TRBD2	NA	CASSRVLLAGYNEQFF	TGTGCCAGCAGCCGAGTCCTTCTAGCGGGGTACAATGAGCAGTTCTTC
TRBJ1-1	TRBV4-3	NA	NA	CASSQAEEAFF	TGCGCCAGCAGCCAAGCAGAGGAGGCTTTCTTT
TRBJ2-5	TRBV5-1	TRBD2	NA	CASSQAGAQETQYF	TGCGCCAGCAGCCAAGCGGGGGCGCAAGAGACCCAGTACTTC
TRBJ1-1	TRBV6-1	NA	NA	CASSEVLTVNTEAFF	TGTGCCAGCAGTGAAGTATTAACAGTTAACACTGAAGCTTTCTTT
TRBJ2-2	TRBV19	TRBD2	NA	CASSSLAGNTGELFF	TGTGCCAGTAGTAGCCTAGCGGGGAACACCGGGGAGCTGTTTTTT
TRBJ2-6	TRBV19	TRBD2	NA	CASSPGGSGANVLTF	TGTGCCAGTAGTCCCGGGGGGTCTGGGGCCAACGTCCTGACTTTC
TRBJ1-1	TRBV19	NA	NA	CASSTQRTANTEAFF	TGTGCCAGTAGTACCCAGAGGACAGCGAACACTGAAGCTTTCTTT
TRBJ1-1	TRBV6-5	NA	NA	CASSYVVGENTEAFF	TGTGCCAGCAGTTACGTTGTAGGGGAGAACACTGAAGCTTTCTTT
TRBJ1-4	TRBV7-9	NA	NA	CASTRSGEKLFF	TGTGCCAGCACCCGATCCGGGGAAAAACTGTTTTTT
TRBJ2-7	TRBV27	TRBD1	NA	CASSPLQGARRNEQYF	TGTGCCAGCAGTCCCCTACAGGGGGCGAGGAGGAACGAGCAGTACTTC
TRBJ2-3	TRBV29-1	TRBD2	NA	CSVVGLAGETDTQYF	TGCAGCGTTGTAGGGCTAGCGGGGGAGACAGATACGCAGTATTTT
TRBJ2-4	TRBV9	TRBD2	NA	CASSVGLAGAAKNIQYF	TGTGCCAGCAGCGTAGGGCTAGCGGGAGCAGCCAAAAACATTCAGTACTTC
TRBJ1-4	TRBV11-2	NA	NA	CTSSLDPGNEKLFF	TGTACCAGCAGCTTAGATCCAGGTAATGAAAAACTGTTTTTT
TRBJ2-7	TRBV7-2	NA	NA	CASSLTYEQYF	TGTGCCAGCAGCCTAACCTACGAGCAGTACTTC
TRBJ1-4	TRBV2	TRBD1	few	CASSGQGAPEKLFF	TGTGCCAGCAGTGGCCAGGGGGCGCCTGAAAAACTGTTTTTT
TRBJ1-2	TRBV11-2	NA	NA	CASSSAPGLYYGYTF	TGTGCCAGCAGCTCAGCCCCGGGTCTTTACTATGGCTACACCTTC
TRBJ2-6	TRBV5-1	TRBD2	NA	CASSLEGLAGAGANVLTF	TGCGCCAGCAGCTTGGAGGGACTAGCGGGAGCTGGGGCCAACGTCCTGACTTTC
TRBJ1-1	TRBV25-1	TRBD1	NA	CASSDWDRGNTEAFF	TGTGCCAGCAGCGACTGGGACAGGGGGAACACTGAAGCTTTCTTT
TRBJ1-1	TRBV16	NA	few	CASSPWTENTEAFF	TGTGCCAGCAGCCCCTGGACAGAGAACACTGAAGCTTTCTTT
TRBJ1-1	TRBV7-6	NA	NA	CASSLALGGGTEAFF	TGTGCCAGCAGCTTAGCGCTGGGGGGTGGGACTGAAGCTTTCTTT
TRBJ1-4	TRBV5-4	NA	NA	CASSLVPGGNEKLFF	TGTGCCAGCAGCTTGGTACCGGGGGGGAATGAAAAACTGTTTTTT
TRBJ2-3	TRBV2	TRBD2	NA	CASKGREVDTQYF	TGTGCCAGCAAGGGGCGGGAGGTGGATACGCAGTATTTT
TRBJ2-2	TRBV9	TRBD2	few	CASSAGLATGELFF	TGTGCCAGCAGCGCCGGACTAGCGACCGGGGAGCTGTTTTTT
TRBJ2-3	TRBV19	TRBD1	once	CASSIGTGSTDTQYF	TGTGCCAGTAGTATAGGGACAGGCAGCACAGATACGCAGTATTTT
TRBJ1-1	TRBV7-6	NA	few	CASSSTPPGDTEAFF	TGTGCCAGCAGCTCGACCCCCCCGGGGGACACTGAAGCTTTCTTT
TRBJ2-2	TRBV4-1	TRBD2	NA	CASSHPGLGRLDPDTGELFF	TGCGCCAGCAGCCACCCAGGACTAGGGAGACTGGATCCGGACACCGGGGAGCTGTTTTTT
TRBJ2-1	TRBV7-3	TRBD2	NA	CASSLSAGGSSYNEQFF	TGTGCCAGCAGTCTTTCGGCGGGAGGGTCCTCCTACAATGAGCAGTTCTTC
TRBJ2-7	TRBV7-9	NA	NA	CSSSLAGQYSSYEQYF	TGTTCCAGCAGCTTAGCCGGTCAGTACAGCTCCTACGAGCAGTACTTC
TRBJ1-4	TRBV9	NA	few	CASSVSSQGSYEKLFF	TGTGCCAGCAGCGTAAGCTCTCAGGGATCTTACGAAAAACTGTTTTTT